These 8 T cell receptor beta chains were all obtained from the same sample, sequenced in a study of blood T cell repertoires in COVID-19. Repertoires were generated with immunoSEQ multiplex PCR, while TCRdb's copy carries only in-frame clones and drops some. The sample yields 250,000 or so clones, 85% seen once. Sequenced material: PBMCs or T cells enriched from blood (not recorded which). These receptors all come from a woman between 45 and 65 years old who had been exposed to COVID-19.

The chain combines TRBV4-3 with TRBJ2-5; tentative D call: TRBD2 (5 bases). Germline V lookup: CDR1 LGHNA, CDR2 YSLEER. V shed 0 bases and J shed 7 bases, with 9 bases lying between them. This CDR3 spans 13 amino acids. The CDR3 DNA is TGCGCCAGCAGCCAAGACCCCCGGGGGACCCAGTACTTC. This sequence encodes CASSQDPRGTQYF.

The CDR3 sequence: CASSLRRVAETQYF. CDR3 DNA sequence: TGCGCCAGCAGCTTGCGGCGGGTCGCAGAGACCCAGTACTTC. The chain is built from TRBV5-1 and TRBJ2-5, with a possible D match to TRBD2 (5 bases). There are 14 residues in the CDR3. Germline lookup yields CDR1 SGHRS and CDR2 YFSETQ. Trimming took off 1 base at V and 4 bases at J, with 11 bases between the two ends.

This clone has a single count. This sequence joins TRBV3-1 (or the pseudogene TRBV3-2) and TRBJ1-1; D is ambiguous. Between the trimmed V and J ends, which lost 1 base and 2 bases, there was a span of 8 bases. CDR3 length equals 14 residues. Germline-derived CDR1 and CDR2 are LGHDT and YNNKEL (reference sequence). The CDR3 loop is CASSQVLVNTEAFF. In nucleotides, the CDR3 is TGTGCCAGCAGCCAAGTTCTAGTTAACACTGAAGCTTTCTTT.

The rearrangement uses TRBV6-5 and TRBJ1-1; 7 bases fit TRBD1. Germline V gene sequence: CDR1 MNHEY, CDR2 SVGAGI. With V trimmed by 7 bases and J by 1 base, 3 bases remained unmatched. There are 13 residues in the CDR3. The CDR3 DNA reads as TGTGCCAGCAAAACAGGGGCGAACACTGAAGCTTTCTTT. This codes for CASKTGANTEAFF.

The chain couples TRBV24-1 to TRBJ1-5; D possibly corresponds to TRBD1 (6 bases). This CDR3 contains 16 residues. Trimming cost V 5 bases and J 6 bases, with 19 bases left between them. Germline-derived CDR1 and CDR2 are KGHDR and SFDVKD. The CDR3 nucleotides read TGTGCCACCAGTGCCCAGGGCGAGGGGGAACGTCAGCCCCAGCATTTT. Translation gives CATSAQGEGERQPQHF.

This clone showed up just a few times. The chain uses TRBV5-1 and TRBJ1-4; D not certain. The CDR3 length is 15 residues. Germline CDR1 SGHRS, CDR2 YFSETQ. Trimming stripped 0 bases from V and 8 bases from J, with 14 bases between. The CDR3 is CASSLVAARSEKLFF. CDR3 coding DNA: TGCGCCAGCAGCTTGGTAGCCGCAAGGTCAGAAAAACTGTTTTTT.

The chain recombines TRBV6-5 with TRBJ2-2; 9 bases fit TRBD2. The ends lost 7 bases at V and 3 bases at J; junction bases unmatched: 3. This CDR3 spans 14 amino acids. CDR1 is MNHEY and CDR2 is SVGAGI in the germline V gene. CDR3 amino acids: CASTAGGYTGELFF. CDR3 in DNA: TGTGCCAGCACGGCGGGGGGGTACACCGGGGAGCTGTTTTTT.

The V gene is TRBV7-3, the J gene TRBJ2-1, with TRBD2 matching 7 bases. Germline lookup yields CDR1 SGHTA and CDR2 FQGTGA. V shed 4 bases and J 4 bases; nucleotides not matched to a gene: 10. This CDR3 is 16 amino acids long. In nucleotides, the CDR3 is TGTGCCAGCAGCTACATCAGCGGGGTGGGTTACAATGAGCAGTTCTTC. This encodes CASSYISGVGYNEQFF.